This record concerns one T cell receptor beta chain sequence. The data were taken from a study of T cells in Graves' hyperthyroidism and ophthalmopathy. Amplified TCR beta CDR3 regions derived from RNA transcripts. TCR CDR3 underwent first-round RT-PCR with the HTBI primer set. TCRdb reprocessed the multiplex PCR reads with MiXCR, giving one entry per CDR3 protein. The sample yields hundreds of thousands of distinct CDR3 sequences, 11% to 15% seen once. If no ophthalmopathy progression occurred within 18 months, Graves' hyperthyroidism was stable. PBMCs were obtained from under 13 ml fresh peripheral blood. The germline V gene encodes CDR1 MNHNS and CDR2 SASEGT. This CDR3 comprises 14 residues. The junction had 8 bases not matched to a gene; V was cut back by 5 bases and J by 7 bases.

The chain recombines TRBV6-1 with TRBJ1-2; 9 positions match TRBD1. Sequencing was carried out using blood. The sequence derives from a woman between 25 and 40 years old with Graves' hyperthyroidism. CDR3: CASSPTGGRGGYTF. The CDR3 DNA follows: TGTGCCAGCAGTCCCACAGGGGGCCGAGGTGGCTACACCTTC.